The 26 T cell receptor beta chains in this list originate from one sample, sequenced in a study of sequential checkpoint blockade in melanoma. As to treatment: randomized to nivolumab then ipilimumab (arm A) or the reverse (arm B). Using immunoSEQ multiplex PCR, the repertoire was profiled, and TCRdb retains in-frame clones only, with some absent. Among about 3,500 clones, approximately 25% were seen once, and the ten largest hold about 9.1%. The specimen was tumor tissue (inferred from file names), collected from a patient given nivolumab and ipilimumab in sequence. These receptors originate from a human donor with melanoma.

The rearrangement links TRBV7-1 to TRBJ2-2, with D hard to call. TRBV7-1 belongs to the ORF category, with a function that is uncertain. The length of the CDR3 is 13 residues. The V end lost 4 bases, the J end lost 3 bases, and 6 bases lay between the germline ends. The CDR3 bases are TGTGCCAGCAGCTATACTGACACCGGGGAGCTGTTTTTT. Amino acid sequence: CASSYTDTGELFF.

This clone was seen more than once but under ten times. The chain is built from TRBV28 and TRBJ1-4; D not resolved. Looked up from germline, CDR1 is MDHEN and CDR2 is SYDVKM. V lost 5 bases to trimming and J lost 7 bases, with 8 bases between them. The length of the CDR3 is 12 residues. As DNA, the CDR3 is TGTGCCAGCAGTGTAGCTACTGAAAAACTGTTTTTT. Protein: CASSVATEKLFF.

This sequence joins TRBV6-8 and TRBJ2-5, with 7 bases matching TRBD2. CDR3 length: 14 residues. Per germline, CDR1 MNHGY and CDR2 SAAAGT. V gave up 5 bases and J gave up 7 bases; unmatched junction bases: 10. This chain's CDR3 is CASSPHGEGGTQYF. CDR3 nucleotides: TGTGCCAGCAGTCCCCACGGGGAGGGAGGGACCCAGTACTTC.

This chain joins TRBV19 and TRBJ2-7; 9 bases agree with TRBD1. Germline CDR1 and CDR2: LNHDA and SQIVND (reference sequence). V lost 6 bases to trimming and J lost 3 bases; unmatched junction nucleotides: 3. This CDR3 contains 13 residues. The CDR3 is CASSTGGFYEQYF. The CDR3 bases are TGTGCCAGTAGCACAGGGGGCTTCTACGAGCAGTACTTC.

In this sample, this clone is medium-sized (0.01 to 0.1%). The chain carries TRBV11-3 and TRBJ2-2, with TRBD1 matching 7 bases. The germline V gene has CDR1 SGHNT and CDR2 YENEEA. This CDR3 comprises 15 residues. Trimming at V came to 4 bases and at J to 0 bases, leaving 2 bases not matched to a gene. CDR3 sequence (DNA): TGTGCCAGCAGCTCCGGACAGGCGAACACCGGGGAGCTGTTTTTT. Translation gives CASSSGQANTGELFF.

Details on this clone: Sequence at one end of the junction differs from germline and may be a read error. This chain's CDR3 is CAISGAILDTGELFF. CDR3 in DNA: TGTGCCATCAGTGGGGCCATCCTTGACACCGGGGAGCTGTTTTTT. This sequence joins TRBV6-8 and TRBJ2-2; D perhaps matches TRBD1 (5 bases). This CDR3 comprises 15 residues. Germline values: CDR1 MNHGY, CDR2 SAAAGT.

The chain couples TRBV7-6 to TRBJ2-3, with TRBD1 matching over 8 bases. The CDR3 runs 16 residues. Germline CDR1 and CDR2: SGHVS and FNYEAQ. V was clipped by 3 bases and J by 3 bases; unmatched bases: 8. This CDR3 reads CASSLLGQGATDTQYF. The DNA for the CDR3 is TGTGCCAGCAGCTTGCTCGGTCAGGGGGCTACAGATACGCAGTATTTT.

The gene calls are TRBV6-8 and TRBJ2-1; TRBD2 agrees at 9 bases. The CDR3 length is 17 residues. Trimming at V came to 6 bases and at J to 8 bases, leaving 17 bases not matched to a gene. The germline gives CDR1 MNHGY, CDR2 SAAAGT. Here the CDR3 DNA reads TGTGCCAGCAGCTCTGCTCTCGGCGGGGGGGCCAGGGATGAGCAGTTCTTC. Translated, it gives CASSSALGGGARDEQFF.

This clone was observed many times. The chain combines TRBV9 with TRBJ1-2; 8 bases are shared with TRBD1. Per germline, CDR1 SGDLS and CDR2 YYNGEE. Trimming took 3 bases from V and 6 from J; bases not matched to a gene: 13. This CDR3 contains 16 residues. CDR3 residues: CASSASGGTGSNGYTF. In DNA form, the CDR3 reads TGTGCCAGCAGCGCCTCTGGAGGGACAGGATCCAATGGCTACACCTTC.

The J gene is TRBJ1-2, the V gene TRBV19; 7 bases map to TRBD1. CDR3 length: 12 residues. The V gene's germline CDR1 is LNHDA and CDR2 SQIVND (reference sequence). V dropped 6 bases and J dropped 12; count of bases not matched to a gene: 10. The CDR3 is CASRTYLGQNTF. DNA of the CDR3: TGTGCCAGTAGGACCTACCTGGGACAGAACACCTTC.

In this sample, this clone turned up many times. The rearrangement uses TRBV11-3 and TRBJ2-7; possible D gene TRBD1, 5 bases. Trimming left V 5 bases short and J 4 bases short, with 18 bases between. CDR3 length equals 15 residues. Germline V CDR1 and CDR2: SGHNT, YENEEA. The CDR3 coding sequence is TGTGCCAGCAGCCCCGAACGTGGGGCTGGGTACGAGCAGTACTTC. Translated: CASSPERGAGYEQYF. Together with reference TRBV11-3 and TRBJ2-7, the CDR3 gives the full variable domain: EAGVVQSPRYKIIEKKQPVAFWCNPISGHNTLYWYLQNLGQGPELLIRYENEEAVDDSQLPKDRFSAERLKGVDSTLKIQPAELGDSAVYLCASSPERGAGYEQYFGPGTRLTVT.

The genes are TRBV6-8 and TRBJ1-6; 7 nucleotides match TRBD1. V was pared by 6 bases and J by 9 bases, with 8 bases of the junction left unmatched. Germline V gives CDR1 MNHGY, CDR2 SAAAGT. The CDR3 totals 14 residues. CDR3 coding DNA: TGTGCCAGCAGAGCCGGGACAGAGATTTCACCCCTCCACTTT. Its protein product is CASRAGTEISPLHF.

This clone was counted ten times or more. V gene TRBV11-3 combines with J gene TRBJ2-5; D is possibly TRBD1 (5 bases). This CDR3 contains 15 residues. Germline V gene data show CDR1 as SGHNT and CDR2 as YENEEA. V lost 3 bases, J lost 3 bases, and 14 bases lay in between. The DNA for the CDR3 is TGTGCCAGCAGCTTGGTCGTCAGGGCGAAAGAGACCCAGTACTTC. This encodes CASSLVVRAKETQYF.

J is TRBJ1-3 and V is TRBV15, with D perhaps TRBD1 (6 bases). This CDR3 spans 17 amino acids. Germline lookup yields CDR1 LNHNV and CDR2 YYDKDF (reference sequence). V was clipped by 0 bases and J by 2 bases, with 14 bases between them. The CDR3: CATSREMQGPAGNTIYF. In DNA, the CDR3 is TGTGCCACCAGCAGAGAAATGCAGGGGCCCGCTGGAAACACCATATATTTT.

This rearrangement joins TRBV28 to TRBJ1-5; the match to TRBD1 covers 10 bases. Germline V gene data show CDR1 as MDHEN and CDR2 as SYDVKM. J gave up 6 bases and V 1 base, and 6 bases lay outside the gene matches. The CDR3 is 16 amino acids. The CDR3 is CASSLSRTGGGQPQHF. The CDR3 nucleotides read TGTGCCAGCAGTTTATCAAGGACAGGGGGGGGTCAGCCCCAGCATTTT.

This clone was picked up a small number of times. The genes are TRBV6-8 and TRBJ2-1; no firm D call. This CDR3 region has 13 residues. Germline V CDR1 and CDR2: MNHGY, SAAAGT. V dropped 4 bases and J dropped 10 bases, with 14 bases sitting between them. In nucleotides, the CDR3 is TGTGCCAGCAGTTGGACGGGCGTAGGGGAGCAGTTCTTC. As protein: CASSWTGVGEQFF.

The CDR3 spells CASKDDRAGIRDTQYF. In DNA form, the CDR3 reads TGTGCCAGTAAGGATGACCGGGCAGGGATCCGAGATACGCAGTATTTT. This chain uses TRBV19 with TRBJ2-3; a weak D match, TRBD1 (5 bases). Germline V gene lookup returns CDR1 LNHDA and CDR2 SQIVND (reference sequence). V dropped 7 bases and J dropped 5 bases, with 22 bases sitting between them. The CDR3 totals 16 residues. Looking up the rest from reference TRBV19 and TRBJ2-3 gives the full variable domain: DGGITQSPKYLFRKEGQNVTLSCEQNLNHDAMYWYRQDPGQGLRLIYYSQIVNDFQKGDIAEGYSVSREKKESFPLTVTSAQKNPTAFYLCASKDDRAGIRDTQYFGPGTRLTVL.

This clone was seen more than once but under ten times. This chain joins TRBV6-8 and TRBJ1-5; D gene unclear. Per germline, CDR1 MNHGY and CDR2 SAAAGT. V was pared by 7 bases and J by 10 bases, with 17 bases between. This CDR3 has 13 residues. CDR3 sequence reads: CASKTGGNQPQHF. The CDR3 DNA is TGTGCCAGCAAGACCGGAGGGAACCAACCCCAGCATTTT.

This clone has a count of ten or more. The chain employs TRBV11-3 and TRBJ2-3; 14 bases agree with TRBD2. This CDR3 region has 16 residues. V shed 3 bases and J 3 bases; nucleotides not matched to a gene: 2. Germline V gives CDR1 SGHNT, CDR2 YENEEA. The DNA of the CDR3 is TGTGCCAGCAGCTTCGGACTAGCGGGGGGAACAGATACGCAGTATTTT. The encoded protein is CASSFGLAGGTDTQYF.

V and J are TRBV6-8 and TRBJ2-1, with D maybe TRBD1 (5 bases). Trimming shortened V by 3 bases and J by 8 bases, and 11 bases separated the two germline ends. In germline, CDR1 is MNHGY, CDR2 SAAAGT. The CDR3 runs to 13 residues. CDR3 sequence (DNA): TGTGCCAGCAGTTATTCGCTCAGGGATGAGCAGTTCTTC. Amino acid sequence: CASSYSLRDEQFF.

The CDR3 spells CASSPGTSSPETQYF. The CDR3 region has the DNA TGCGCCAGCAGCCCCGGGACTTCGAGTCCTGAGACCCAGTACTTC. The J gene is TRBJ2-5, the V gene TRBV5-1; a possible D gene is TRBD2 (6 bases). CDR3 size: 15 residues. In germline, CDR1 is SGHRS, CDR2 YFSETQ. V was clipped by 4 bases and J by 5 bases, with 18 bases between them. The complete variable domain, with remaining parts taken from reference TRBV5-1 and TRBJ2-5, reads KAGVTQTPRYLIKTRGQQVTLSCSPISGHRSVSWYQQTPGQGLQFLFEYFSETQRNKGNFPGRFSGRQFSNSRSEMNVSTLELGDSALYLCASSPGTSSPETQYFGPGTRLLVL.

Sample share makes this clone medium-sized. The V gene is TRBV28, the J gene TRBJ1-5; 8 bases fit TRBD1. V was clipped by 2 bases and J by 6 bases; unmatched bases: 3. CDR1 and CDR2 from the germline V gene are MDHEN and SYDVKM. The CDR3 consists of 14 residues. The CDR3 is CASSLEQGVQPQHF. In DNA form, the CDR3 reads TGTGCCAGCAGTTTAGAACAGGGGGTTCAGCCCCAGCATTTT.

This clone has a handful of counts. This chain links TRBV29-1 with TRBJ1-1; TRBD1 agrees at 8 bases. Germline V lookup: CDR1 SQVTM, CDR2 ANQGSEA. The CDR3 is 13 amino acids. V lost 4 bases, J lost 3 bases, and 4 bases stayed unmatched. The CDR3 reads CSVVRGRDTEAFF. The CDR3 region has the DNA TGCAGCGTTGTCAGGGGGCGGGACACTGAAGCTTTCTTT.

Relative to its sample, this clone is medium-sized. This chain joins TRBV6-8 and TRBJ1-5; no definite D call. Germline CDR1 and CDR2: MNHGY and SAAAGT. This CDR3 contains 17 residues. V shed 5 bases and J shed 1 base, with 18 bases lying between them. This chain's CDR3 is CASSPRLNTLSNQPQHF. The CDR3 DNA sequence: TGTGCCAGCAGTCCCCGTCTAAACACCCTGAGCAATCAGCCCCAGCATTTT.

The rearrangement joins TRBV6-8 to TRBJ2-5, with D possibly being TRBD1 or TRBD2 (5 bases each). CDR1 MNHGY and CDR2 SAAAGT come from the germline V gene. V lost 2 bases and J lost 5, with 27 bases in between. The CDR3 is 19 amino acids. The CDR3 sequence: CASSYGPLGTSLPVETQYF. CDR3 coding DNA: TGTGCCAGCAGTTACGGACCGTTGGGGACCAGTCTTCCTGTCGAGACCCAGTACTTC.

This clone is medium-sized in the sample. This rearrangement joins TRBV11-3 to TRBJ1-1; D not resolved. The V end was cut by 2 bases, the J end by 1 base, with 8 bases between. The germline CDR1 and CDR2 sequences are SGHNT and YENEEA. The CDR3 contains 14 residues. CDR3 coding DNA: TGTGCCAGCAGCTTAAATGCAGGGAACACTGAAGCTTTCTTT. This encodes CASSLNAGNTEAFF.